A single sample is the source of the 25 T cell receptor beta chains below, sequenced in a study of T-cell memory formation after mild COVID-19. Using its own MiXCR run on the 5' RACE reads, TCRdb lists one record per CDR3 protein. Seen here are around 83,000 distinct CDR3 sequences, nearly 25% observed once, and the top ten hold under 50%. The sample taken for sequencing was PBMCs or a T cell subset sorted from them (not recorded which). The receptors derive from a man aged 18 to 30 who had mild COVID-19 (a few samples of this study predate the infection). Cell type and time point are not known.

The sample holds a few counts of this clonotype. V usage is TRBV29-1 and J usage is TRBJ1-2; perhaps TRBD1 as D (5 bases). The CDR3 spans 11 residues. V lost 5 bases and J 7 bases, leaving 11 bases between the germline ends. Germline CDR1 and CDR2: SQVTM and ANQGSEA. Here the CDR3 reads CSVPTGPGYTF. The CDR3 DNA is TGCAGCGTTCCAACAGGTCCTGGCTACACCTTC. Using reference TRBV29-1 and TRBJ1-2 for the parts outside the CDR3, the full variable domain is SAVISQKPSRDICQRGTSLTIQCQVDSQVTMMFWYRQQPGQSLTLIATANQGSEATYESGFVIDKFPISRPNLTFSTLTVSNMSPEDSSIYLCSVPTGPGYTFGSGTRLTVV.

The chain carries TRBV7-9 and TRBJ2-7; no clear D gene. Germline CDR1 is SEHNR and CDR2 is FQNEAQ (reference sequence). Deletions cut 1 base from V and 4 bases from J, with 11 bases between. CDR3 length: 14 residues. As DNA, the CDR3 is TGTGCCAGCAGCTTAGTAGGGTCCCGGTACGAGCAGTACGTC. Its protein is CASSLVGSRYEQYV.

The CDR3, as DNA: TGTGCCAGCCTCTCCTACAATGAGCAGTTCTTC. Translating it yields CASLSYNEQFF. J is TRBJ2-1 and V is TRBV6-6; unclear D gene. V was cut by 8 bases and J by 0 bases, with 2 bases left in between. CDR3 length: 11 residues. Germline CDR1 and CDR2: MNHNY and SVGAGI (reference sequence).

This clonotype appeared a few times. The CDR3 DNA reads as TGTGCCAGCAGTTTAACAGGGCGGCATGGCTACACCTTC. Translation gives CASSLTGRHGYTF. J is TRBJ1-2 and V is TRBV27; maybe TRBD1 (6 bases). Germline-derived CDR1 and CDR2 are MNHEY and SMNVEV (reference sequence). This CDR3 has 13 residues. Trimming shortened V by 2 bases and J by 6 bases, and 10 bases separated the two germline ends.

This clonotype was seen only a few times. The V gene is TRBV7-9, the J gene TRBJ2-5, with D perhaps matching TRBD2 (6 bases). The ends were cut back, 6 bases at V and 4 bases at J, with 6 bases in the middle. The germline gives CDR1 SEHNR, CDR2 FQNEAQ (reference sequence). This CDR3 region has 11 residues. The CDR3 protein is CASRGGETQYF. The CDR3 nucleotides read TGTGCCAGCAGGGGGGGAGAGACCCAGTACTTC.

This chain joins TRBV7-9 and TRBJ1-1; D might be TRBD1 (5 bases). The CDR3 has 14 amino acids. Germline CDR1 SEHNR, CDR2 FQNEAQ (reference sequence). Trimming cost V 8 bases and J 1 base, with 14 bases left between them. The chain's CDR3 is CASRVDGGNTEAFF. The DNA of the CDR3 is TGTGCCAGCCGCGTCGATGGGGGGAACACTGAAGCTTTCTTT.

V is TRBV5-1 and J is TRBJ1-1; the D is unclear. CDR3 size: 13 residues. V was pared by 6 bases and J by 3 bases, with 12 bases between. Germline CDR1 reads SGHRS; CDR2 reads YFSETQ. CDR3 DNA sequence: TGCGCCAGCACTAAGGAGGAGTACACTGAAGCTTTCTTT. Translated: CASTKEEYTEAFF.

The V and J genes are TRBV9 and TRBJ1-2; D remains unclear. V was pared by 7 bases and J by 2 bases, with 12 bases between. The CDR3 covers 13 residues. Germline V CDR1 and CDR2: SGDLS, YYNGEE. The CDR3 sequence is CASVSARNYGYTF. In DNA, the CDR3 is TGTGCCAGCGTCAGCGCACGGAACTATGGCTACACCTTC.

The rearrangement uses TRBV4-3 and TRBJ2-3, with a tentative D call TRBD2 (5 bases). Trimming removed 3 bases at V and 2 bases at J, with 12 bases between. The CDR3 has 15 amino acids. Germline V CDR1 and CDR2: LGHNA, YSLEER. This CDR3 reads CASSQVGSLTDTQYF. DNA for the CDR3: TGCGCCAGCAGCCAGGTGGGGAGCCTCACAGATACGCAGTATTTT.

This clonotype was found a few times. The J gene is TRBJ2-1, the V gene TRBV15; 8 positions agree with TRBD2. Germline V gene data show CDR1 as LNHNV and CDR2 as YYDKDF (reference sequence). Trimming took 5 bases from V and 8 from J; bases not matched to a gene: 11. There are 15 residues in the CDR3. CDR3: CATSENSGLVDEQFF. CDR3 DNA: TGTGCCACCAGCGAAAATTCGGGACTAGTCGATGAGCAGTTCTTC.

This sequence joins TRBV11-2 and TRBJ2-5; 13 nucleotides agree with TRBD2. J lost 4 bases, V lost 3 bases, and 5 bases had no gene match. The CDR3 extends over 16 amino acids. Germline CDR1 and CDR2: SGHAT and FQNNGV. Written as DNA, the CDR3 is TGTGCCAGCAGCTTCCGGACTAGCGGGGGCCCAGAGACCCAGTACTTC. Encoded protein: CASSFRTSGGPETQYF.

The genes are TRBV10-3 and TRBJ1-1; D possibly corresponds to TRBD1 (5 bases). The CDR3 length is 13 residues. With 11 bases removed from V and 4 bases from J, the gap between germline ends came to 17 bases. The germline V gene has CDR1 ENHRY and CDR2 SYGVKD. CDR3 amino acids: CALSPGLGTEAFF. DNA of the CDR3: TGTGCCCTCTCCCCAGGGCTCGGCACTGAAGCTTTCTTT.

The rearrangement joins TRBV9 to TRBJ1-1, with TRBD1 matching over 8 bases. The CDR3 runs 15 residues. Trimming took 4 bases from V and 3 from J; bases not matched to a gene: 8. Germline V lookup: CDR1 SGDLS, CDR2 YYNGEE. The CDR3 nucleotides are TGTGCCAGCAGCACCCGGACAGGGAAGGACACTGAAGCTTTCTTT. Translated, it gives CASSTRTGKDTEAFF.

This clonotype was picked up a small number of times. The V gene is TRBV6-2 or TRBV6-3, the J gene TRBJ2-2; TRBD2 matches 9 bases. This CDR3 is built from 14 residues. The trim removed 5 bases at V and 6 bases at J, leaving 4 bases unmatched. CDR1 is MNHEY and CDR2 is SVGEGT in the germline V gene. The CDR3 sequence: CASSPTSGPGELFF. The CDR3 DNA sequence: TGTGCCAGCAGTCCGACTAGCGGCCCCGGGGAGCTGTTTTTT.

This clonotype was observed a handful of times. This chain uses TRBV12-3 or TRBV12-4 with TRBJ1-1; a possible D gene is TRBD1 (5 bases). This CDR3 is 13 amino acids long. Trimming removed 6 bases at V and 6 bases at J, with 14 bases between. The CDR3 DNA is TGTGCCAGCAGGGCTTCGGGGACCCCTGAAGCTTTCTTT. This codes for CASRASGTPEAFF.

The chain joins TRBV6-5 to TRBJ1-1; D remains ambiguous. The V end was cut by 8 bases, the J end by 0 bases, with 16 bases between. The length of the CDR3 is 15 residues. From germline, CDR1 is MNHEY and CDR2 SVGAGI. CDR3 sequence (DNA): TGTGCCAGCCTATCCCACCCGGCGTTGAACACTGAAGCTTTCTTT. Amino acid sequence: CASLSHPALNTEAFF.

The chain joins TRBV6-2 or TRBV6-3 to TRBJ1-2; D is unclear. The CDR3 consists of 14 residues. V lost 2 bases to trimming and J lost 2 bases, with 9 bases between them. Germline V CDR1 and CDR2: MNHEY, SVGEGT. CDR3 loop: CASSYPTENYGYTF. The CDR3, as DNA: TGTGCCAGCAGTTACCCAACAGAGAACTATGGCTACACCTTC.

This clonotype was counted a few times. The chain couples TRBV6-5 to TRBJ2-7, with D perhaps matching TRBD1 (5 bases). This CDR3 is 13 amino acids long. The germline gives CDR1 MNHEY, CDR2 SVGAGI. V was cut by 6 bases and J by 4 bases, with 13 bases left in between. The CDR3 DNA is TGTGCCAGCAGCAGTTATCCAGGGTACGAGCAGTACTTC. Its translation is CASSSYPGYEQYF.

This clonotype was observed a handful of times. This chain joins TRBV7-9 and TRBJ2-2; no firm D call. CDR1 is SEHNR and CDR2 is FQNEAQ in the germline V gene (reference sequence). The CDR3 is made up of 14 amino acids. V lost 4 bases to trimming and J lost 8 bases, with 14 bases between them. CDR3 region: CASSSSLGPGELFF. CDR3 coding DNA: TGTGCCAGCAGCTCCAGTTTAGGTCCTGGGGAGCTGTTTTTT.

The rearrangement links TRBV21-1 to TRBJ2-3; TRBD1, as called in the table, went unchecked against the DNA. TRBV21-1 constitutes a pseudogene. The CDR3 runs 16 residues. CDR3 loop: CASQMMTGAEVDTQYF. CDR3 bases: TGTGCCAGCCAGATGATGACAGGAGCGGAGGTAGATACGCAGTATTTT.

This clonotype appeared once. The chain carries TRBV6-2 or TRBV6-3 and TRBJ1-5; unclear D gene. Trimming stripped 0 bases from V and 5 bases from J, with 5 bases between. The germline CDR1 and CDR2 sequences are MNHEY and SVGEGT. The CDR3 covers 13 residues. CDR3 protein: CASSYSADQPQHF. The CDR3 DNA reads TGTGCCAGCAGTTACTCGGCTGATCAGCCCCAGCATTTT.

The V gene is TRBV5-1, the J gene TRBJ1-2, with D unclear. CDR1 and CDR2 from the germline V gene are SGHRS and YFSETQ. The CDR3 covers 13 residues. V dropped 0 bases and J dropped 7 bases, with 10 bases sitting between them. CDR3 bases: TGCGCCAGCAGCTTGGAGCCGGTGCTTGGCTACACCTTC. Protein product: CASSLEPVLGYTF.

This clonotype appeared a few times. The chain employs TRBV2 and TRBJ2-7; 10 bases map to TRBD1. Germline assignment: CDR1 SNHLY and CDR2 FYNNEI. V trimming: 10 bases; J trimming: 0 bases; junction bases outside the gene matches: 6. The CDR3 loop spans 14 amino acids. The CDR3 DNA is TGTGCCAAGGACGGGACAGGGGACTCCTACGAGCAGTACTTC. Translation gives CAKDGTGDSYEQYF.

This clonotype was counted a few times. This sequence joins TRBV7-9 and TRBJ2-3; TRBD1 aligns across 7 bases. J gave up 8 bases and V 4 bases, and 9 bases lay outside the gene matches. Looked up from germline, CDR1 is SEHNR and CDR2 is FQNEAQ (reference sequence). This CDR3 is 14 amino acids long. CDR3 in DNA: TGTGCCAGCAGCTCCCGACAGGGTTCCGGTACGCAGTATTTT. It yields the protein CASSSRQGSGTQYF.

Only a few counts were recorded for this clonotype. V and J are TRBV7-9 and TRBJ1-5; 7 positions match TRBD1. There are 15 residues in the CDR3. The ends lost 6 bases at V and 0 bases at J; junction bases unmatched: 5. Looked up from germline, CDR1 is SEHNR and CDR2 is FQNEAQ (reference sequence). CDR3 loop: CASSSGTDSNQPQHF. The CDR3 DNA reads TGTGCCAGCAGTTCTGGGACAGATAGCAATCAGCCCCAGCATTTT.